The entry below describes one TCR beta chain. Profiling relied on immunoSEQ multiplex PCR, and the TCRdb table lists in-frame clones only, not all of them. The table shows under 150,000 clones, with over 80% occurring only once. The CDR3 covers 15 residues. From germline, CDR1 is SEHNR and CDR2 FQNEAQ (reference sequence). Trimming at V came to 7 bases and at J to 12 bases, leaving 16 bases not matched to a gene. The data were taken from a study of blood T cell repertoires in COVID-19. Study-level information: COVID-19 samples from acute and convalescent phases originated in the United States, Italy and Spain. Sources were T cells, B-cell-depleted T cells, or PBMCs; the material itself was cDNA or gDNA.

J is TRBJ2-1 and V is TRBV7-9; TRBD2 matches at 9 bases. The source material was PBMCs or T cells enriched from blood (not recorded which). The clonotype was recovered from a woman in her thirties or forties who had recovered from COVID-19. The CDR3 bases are TGTGCCAGCACCCCGACAGCGGGAGGTTCTTTGGGGCAGTTCTTC. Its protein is CASTPTAGGSLGQFF. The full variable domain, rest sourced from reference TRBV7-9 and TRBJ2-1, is DTGVSQNPRHKITKRGQNVTFRCDPISEHNRLYWYRQTLGQGPEFLTYFQNEAQLEKSRLLSDRFSAERPKGSFSTLEIQRTEQGDSAMYLCASTPTAGGSLGQFFGPGTRLTVL.